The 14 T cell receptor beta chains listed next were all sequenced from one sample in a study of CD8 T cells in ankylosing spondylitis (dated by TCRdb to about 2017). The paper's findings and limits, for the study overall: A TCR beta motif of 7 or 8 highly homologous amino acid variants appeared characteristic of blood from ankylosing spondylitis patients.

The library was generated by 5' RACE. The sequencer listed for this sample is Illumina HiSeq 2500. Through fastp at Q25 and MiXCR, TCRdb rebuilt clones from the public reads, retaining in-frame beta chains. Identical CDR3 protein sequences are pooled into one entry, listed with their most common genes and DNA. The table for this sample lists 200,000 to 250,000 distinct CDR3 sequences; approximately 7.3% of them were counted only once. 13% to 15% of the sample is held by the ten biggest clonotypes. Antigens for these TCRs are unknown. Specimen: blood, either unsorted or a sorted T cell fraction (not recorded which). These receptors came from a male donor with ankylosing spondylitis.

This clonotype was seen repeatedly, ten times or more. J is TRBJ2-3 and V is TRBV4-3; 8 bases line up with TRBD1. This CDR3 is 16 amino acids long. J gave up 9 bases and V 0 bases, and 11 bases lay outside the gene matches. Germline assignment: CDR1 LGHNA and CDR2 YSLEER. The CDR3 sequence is CASSQDRGQGERTQYF. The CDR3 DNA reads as TGCGCCAGCAGCCAAGATAGAGGACAGGGAGAGAGGACGCAGTATTTT.

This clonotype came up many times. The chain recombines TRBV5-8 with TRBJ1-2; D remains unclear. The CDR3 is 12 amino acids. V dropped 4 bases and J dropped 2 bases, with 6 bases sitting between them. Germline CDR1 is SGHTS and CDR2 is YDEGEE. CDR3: CASSPWNYGYTF. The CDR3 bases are TGTGCCAGCAGCCCGTGGAACTATGGCTACACCTTC.

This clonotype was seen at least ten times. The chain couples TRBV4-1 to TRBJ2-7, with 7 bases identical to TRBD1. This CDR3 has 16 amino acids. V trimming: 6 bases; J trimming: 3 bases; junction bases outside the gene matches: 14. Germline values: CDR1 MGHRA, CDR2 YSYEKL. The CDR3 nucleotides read TGCGCCAGCAGACAATACCTGGGACAGCAGCACTACGAGCAGTACTTC. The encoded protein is CASRQYLGQQHYEQYF.

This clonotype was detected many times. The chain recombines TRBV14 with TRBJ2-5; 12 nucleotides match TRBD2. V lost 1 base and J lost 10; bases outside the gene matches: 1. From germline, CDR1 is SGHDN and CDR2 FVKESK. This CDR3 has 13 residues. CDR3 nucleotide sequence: TGTGCCAGCAGCCAAGGGACTAGCGGGATCCAGTACTTC. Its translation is CASSQGTSGIQYF.

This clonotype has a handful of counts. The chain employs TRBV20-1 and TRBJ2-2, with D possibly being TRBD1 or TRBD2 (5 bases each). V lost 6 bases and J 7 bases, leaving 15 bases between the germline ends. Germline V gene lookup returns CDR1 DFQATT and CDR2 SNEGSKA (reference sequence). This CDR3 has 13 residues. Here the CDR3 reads CSAPPRGSGELFF. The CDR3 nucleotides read TGCAGTGCGCCCCCGAGGGGAAGCGGGGAGCTGTTTTTT.

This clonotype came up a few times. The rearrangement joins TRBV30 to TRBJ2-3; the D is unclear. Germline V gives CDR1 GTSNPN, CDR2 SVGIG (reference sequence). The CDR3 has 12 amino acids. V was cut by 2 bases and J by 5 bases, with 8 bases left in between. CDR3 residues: CAWSTLGDTQYF. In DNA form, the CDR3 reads TGTGCCTGGAGTACCCTTGGAGATACGCAGTATTTT.

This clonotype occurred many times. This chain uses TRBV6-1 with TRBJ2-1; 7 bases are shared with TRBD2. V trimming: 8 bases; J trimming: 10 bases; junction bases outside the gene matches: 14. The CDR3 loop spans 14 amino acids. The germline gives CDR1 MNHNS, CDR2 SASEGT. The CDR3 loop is CASGRLAAPGEQFF. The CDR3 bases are TGTGCCAGCGGCCGACTAGCCGCGCCGGGGGAGCAGTTCTTC.

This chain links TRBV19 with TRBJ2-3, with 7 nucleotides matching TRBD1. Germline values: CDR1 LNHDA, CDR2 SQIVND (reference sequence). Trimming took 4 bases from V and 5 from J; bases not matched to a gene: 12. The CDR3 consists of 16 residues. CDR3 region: CASSTTYRGFGDTQYF. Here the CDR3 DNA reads TGTGCCAGTAGTACGACTTACAGGGGATTCGGAGATACGCAGTATTTT.

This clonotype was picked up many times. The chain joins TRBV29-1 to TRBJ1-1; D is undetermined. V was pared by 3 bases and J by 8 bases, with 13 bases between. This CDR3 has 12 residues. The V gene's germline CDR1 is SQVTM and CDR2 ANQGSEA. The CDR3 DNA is TGCAGCGTTGATGGTGGTCTCCTAGAAGCTTTCTTT. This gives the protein CSVDGGLLEAFF. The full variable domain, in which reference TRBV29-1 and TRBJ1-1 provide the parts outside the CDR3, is SAVISQKPSRDICQRGTSLTIQCQVDSQVTMMFWYRQQPGQSLTLIATANQGSEATYESGFVIDKFPISRPNLTFSTLTVSNMSPEDSSIYLCSVDGGLLEAFFGQGTRLTVV.

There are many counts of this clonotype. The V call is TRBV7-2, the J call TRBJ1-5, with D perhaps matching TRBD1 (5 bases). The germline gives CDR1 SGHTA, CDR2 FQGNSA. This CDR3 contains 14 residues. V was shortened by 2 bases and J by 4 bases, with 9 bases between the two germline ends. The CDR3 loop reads CASSLSGRNQPQHF. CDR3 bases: TGTGCCAGCAGCTTATCAGGGCGAAATCAGCCCCAGCATTTT.

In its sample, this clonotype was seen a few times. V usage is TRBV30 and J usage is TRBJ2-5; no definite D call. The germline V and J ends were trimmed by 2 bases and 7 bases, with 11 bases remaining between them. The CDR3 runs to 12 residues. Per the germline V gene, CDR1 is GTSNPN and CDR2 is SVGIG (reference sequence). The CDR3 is CAWSPPLRTQYF. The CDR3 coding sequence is TGTGCCTGGAGTCCGCCTTTAAGGACCCAGTACTTC.

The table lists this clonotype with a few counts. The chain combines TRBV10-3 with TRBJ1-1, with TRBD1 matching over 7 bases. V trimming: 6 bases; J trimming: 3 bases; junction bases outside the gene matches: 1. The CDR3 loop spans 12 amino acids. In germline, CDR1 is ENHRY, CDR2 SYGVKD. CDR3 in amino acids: CAIRRGHTEAFF. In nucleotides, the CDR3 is TGTGCCATCAGGAGGGGGCACACTGAAGCTTTCTTT.

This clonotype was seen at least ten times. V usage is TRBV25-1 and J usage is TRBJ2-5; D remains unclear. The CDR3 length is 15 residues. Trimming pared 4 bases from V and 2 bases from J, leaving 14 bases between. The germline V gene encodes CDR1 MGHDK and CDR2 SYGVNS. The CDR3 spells CASSGPPGTQETQYF. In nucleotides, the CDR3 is TGTGCCAGCAGTGGCCCCCCGGGTACTCAAGAGACCCAGTACTTC.

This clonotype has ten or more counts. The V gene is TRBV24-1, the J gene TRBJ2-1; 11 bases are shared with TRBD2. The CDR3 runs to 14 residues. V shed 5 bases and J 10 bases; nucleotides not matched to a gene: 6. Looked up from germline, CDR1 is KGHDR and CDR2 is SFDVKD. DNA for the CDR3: TGTGCCACCAGTGGATGGGGGACTAGCGGCGAGCAGTTCTTC. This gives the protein CATSGWGTSGEQFF.